This TCR beta chain emerged from a study of T cells in Graves' hyperthyroidism and ophthalmopathy. This clonotype appeared many times. The investigators amplified TCR beta CDR3 regions from RNA transcripts. The TCR CDR3 was amplified in a first-round RT-PCR using the HTBI primer set. TCRdb itself ran the multiplex PCR reads through MiXCR, one entry per CDR3 protein. The sample has about 560,000 distinct CDR3 sequences, approximately 15% seen once. The study defined stable Graves' hyperthyroidism as no ophthalmopathy progression within 18 months. This TCR was sampled from a woman in her thirties with Graves' hyperthyroidism. Sequencing was performed on blood.

CDR3 sequence reads: CSARGTSLDEQYF. The CDR3, as DNA: TGCAGTGCTAGAGGGACATCCCTAGATGAGCAGTACTTC. This chain connects TRBV20-1 to TRBJ2-7, with D perhaps matching TRBD1 (5 bases). From germline, CDR1 is DFQATT and CDR2 SNEGSKA (reference sequence). The CDR3 runs 13 residues. Trimming took off 1 base at V and 7 bases at J, with 14 bases between the two ends.